These 19 T cell receptor beta chains share one sample of origin, sequenced in a study of vaccination effects on CD4 cells after COVID-19. Antigen-specific CD4+ T cells were first expanded with viral peptide pools by the ViraFEST assay and only then sequenced. Culturing for around ten days preceded CD4+ T cell isolation. Vaccination of participants consisted of two doses of either the BNT162b2 or mRNA-1273 vaccine. Libraries were prepared by immunoSEQ multiplex PCR; TCRdb keeps only in-frame clonotypes and omits some of them. The table shows about 60,000 clones, with approximately 78% occurring only once. Their cognate antigens are unknown. Here the sequenced sample was CD4+ T cells from PBMCs cultured with HCoV-OC43 spike peptides, taken after COVID-19 vaccination. Specified subset: HCoV-OC43 spike overlapping peptide pool stimulation. The receptors shown here come from a human donor who received a COVID-19 vaccine.

This clone came up a few times. The chain has TRBV30 and TRBJ1-6, with D hard to call. V lost 0 bases and J 9 bases, leaving 9 bases between the germline ends. The CDR3 is 13 amino acids. Germline values: CDR1 GTSNPN, CDR2 SVGIG (reference sequence). The CDR3 coding sequence is TGTGCCTGGAGTGTCATAGGCCCTTCACCCCTCCACTTT. Translating it yields CAWSVIGPSPLHF.

This clone was found a few times. This sequence joins TRBV18 and TRBJ1-2; D might be TRBD1 (5 bases). CDR3 size: 14 residues. V lost 2 bases and J lost 5, with 12 bases in between. Germline CDR1 KGHSH, CDR2 LQKENI. CDR3 nucleotides: TGTGCCAGCTCACCATGGGACTATCCTTATGGCTACACCTTC. Protein product: CASSPWDYPYGYTF. Looking up the rest from reference TRBV18 and TRBJ1-2 gives the full variable domain: NAGVMQNPRHLVRRRGQEARLRCSPMKGHSHVYWYRQLPEEGLKFMVYLQKENIIDESGMPKERFSAEFPKEGPSILRIQQVVRGDSAAYFCASSPWDYPYGYTFGSGTRLTVV.

A note on this clone: The junction departs from the called germline gene at one end, perhaps through a read error. The chain uses TRBV28 and TRBJ2-3, with 8 bases fitting TRBD2. There are 17 residues in the CDR3. The germline V gene encodes CDR1 MDHEN and CDR2 SYDVKM. The CDR3 bases are TGTGCCAGCAGTCCCCCTGCGGGGACTAGTGGCACCGATACGCAGTATTTT. This encodes CASSPPAGTSGTDTQYF.

This rearrangement joins TRBV5-1 to TRBJ2-2; D perhaps matches TRBD1 (6 bases). Germline V gives CDR1 SGHRS, CDR2 YFSETQ. Trimming left V 4 bases short and J 0 bases short, with 13 bases between. CDR3 length: 16 amino acids. As DNA, the CDR3 is TGCGCCAGCAGCCCGGTCAGGGGTCCGAACACCGGGGAGCTGTTTTTT. Amino acid sequence: CASSPVRGPNTGELFF.

The chain joins TRBV4-2 to TRBJ2-3, with 8 positions matching TRBD1. Trimming removed 7 bases from V and 1 base from J; junction bases left unmatched: 7. Germline CDR1 is LGHNA and CDR2 is YNFKEQ. The length of the CDR3 is 15 residues. CDR3 nucleotides: TGTGCCAGCACATTACAGGGGGAGGGCACAGATACGCAGTATTTT. This gives the protein CASTLQGEGTDTQYF.

V and J are TRBV2 and TRBJ2-2, with 9 bases matching TRBD2. Germline V gene data show CDR1 as SNHLY and CDR2 as FYNNEI. CDR3 length: 15 residues. Trimming at V came to 4 bases and at J to 7 bases, leaving 7 bases not matched to a gene. DNA of the CDR3: TGTGCCAGCAGTGGGCTAGCGGGGAGGAACGGGGAGCTGTTTTTT. It specifies CASSGLAGRNGELFF.

V is TRBV7-2 and J is TRBJ2-2; 9 bases map to TRBD2. The CDR3 has 16 residues. Trimming took 5 bases from V and 4 from J; bases not matched to a gene: 8. CDR1 SGHTA and CDR2 FQGNSA come from the germline V gene. Here the CDR3 reads CASSLTSGGSTGELFF. Written as DNA, the CDR3 is TGTGCCAGCAGCCTCACGAGCGGGGGGTCCACCGGGGAGCTGTTTTTT.

This clone came up a few times. This chain uses TRBV15 with TRBJ1-6; D unresolved. Germline lookup yields CDR1 LNHNV and CDR2 YYDKDF (reference sequence). The V end lost 1 base, the J end lost 6 bases, and 10 bases lay between the germline ends. This CDR3 is 15 amino acids long. CDR3 in DNA: TGTGCCACCAGCAGAGTGGTGGCCGGTAATTCACCCCTCCACTTT. Translated: CATSRVVAGNSPLHF.

The CDR3 sequence is CASSLATSGGANTQYF. The CDR3 DNA sequence: TGTGCCAGCAGCTTAGCGACTAGCGGGGGGGCGAATACGCAGTATTTT. The chain recombines TRBV7-8 with TRBJ2-3; 14 bases are shared with TRBD2. J gave up 7 bases and V 0 bases, and 3 bases lay outside the gene matches. The CDR3 length is 16 residues. Germline-derived CDR1 and CDR2 are SGHVS and FQNEAQ.

This chain joins TRBV18 and TRBJ2-5, with a possible D match to TRBD2 (6 bases). The CDR3 is 16 amino acids. V lost 3 bases to trimming and J lost 3 bases, with 17 bases between them. Germline lookup yields CDR1 KGHSH and CDR2 LQKENI. The CDR3 protein is CASSPRKLGGEETQYF. CDR3 coding DNA: TGTGCCAGCTCACCTAGGAAGCTTGGAGGGGAAGAGACCCAGTACTTC.

There are a few counts of this clone. The chain couples TRBV30 to TRBJ1-6; 12 bases fit TRBD1. The germline gives CDR1 GTSNPN, CDR2 SVGIG (reference sequence). V lost 7 bases and J lost 9; bases outside the gene matches: 7. This CDR3 has 14 residues. CDR3 loop: CASAGQGASSPLHF. For the CDR3, the DNA is TGTGCCTCTGCGGGACAGGGGGCTAGTTCACCCCTCCACTTT.

The gene calls are TRBV9 and TRBJ2-7; 7 bases map to TRBD2. The germline gives CDR1 SGDLS, CDR2 YYNGEE. CDR3 size: 15 residues. V lost 0 bases, J lost 3 bases, and 6 bases stayed unmatched. The CDR3 DNA reads as TGTGCCAGCAGCGTAGAGGCGGGAGATCACTACGAGCAGTACGTC. It is translated as CASSVEAGDHYEQYV.

The chain links TRBV15 to TRBJ1-5; D unresolved. V dropped 0 bases and J dropped 7 bases, with 10 bases sitting between them. Germline CDR1 is LNHNV and CDR2 is YYDKDF (reference sequence). CDR3 size: 14 residues. CDR3 sequence: CATSRDWGNQPQHF. The CDR3 DNA reads as TGTGCCACCAGCAGAGATTGGGGAAACCAGCCCCAGCATTTT.

The chain uses TRBV7-2 and TRBJ2-6; D call uncertain. This CDR3 is built from 12 residues. From germline, CDR1 is SGHTA and CDR2 FQGNSA. Trimming left V 4 bases short and J 2 bases short, with 0 bases between. CDR3 in amino acids: CASSSGANVLTF. The CDR3 DNA reads as TGTGCCAGCAGCTCTGGGGCCAACGTCCTGACTTTC.

The J gene is TRBJ2-5, the V gene TRBV30, with 9 bases lining up with TRBD1. This CDR3 contains 13 residues. After removal of 7 bases from V and 7 bases from J, the junction contained 10 bases not matched to a gene. Germline V gene lookup returns CDR1 GTSNPN and CDR2 SVGIG (reference sequence). CDR3 sequence (DNA): TGTGCCTTACTAGGACAGGGGTACGCGACCCAGTACTTC. This sequence encodes CALLGQGYATQYF.

The chain combines TRBV5-1 with TRBJ2-1, with D uncertain. Germline V gene data show CDR1 as SGHRS and CDR2 as YFSETQ. The CDR3 runs 12 residues. V gave up 1 base and J gave up 10 bases, with 9 bases separating them. CDR3 bases: TGCGCCAGCAGCTTGACCCAAGACGAGCAGTTCTTC. It codes for CASSLTQDEQFF. Together with reference TRBV5-1 and TRBJ2-1, the CDR3 gives the full variable domain: KAGVTQTPRYLIKTRGQQVTLSCSPISGHRSVSWYQQTPGQGLQFLFEYFSETQRNKGNFPGRFSGRQFSNSRSEMNVSTLELGDSALYLCASSLTQDEQFFGPGTRLTVL.

This chain connects TRBV5-4 to TRBJ2-1; TRBD2 is a possible D gene (6 bases). This CDR3 has 13 amino acids. In germline, CDR1 is SGHNT, CDR2 YYREEE (reference sequence). The germline V and J ends were trimmed by 5 bases and 6 bases, with 12 bases remaining between them. The CDR3 sequence: CASSLAPSNEQFF. CDR3 DNA: TGTGCCAGCAGTCTAGCGCCCAGCAATGAGCAGTTCTTC. The full variable domain, with the rest looked up from reference TRBV5-4 and TRBJ2-1, is ETGVTQSPTHLIKTRGQQVTLRCSSQSGHNTVSWYQQALGQGPQFIFQYYREEENGRGNFPPRFSGLQFPNYSSELNVNALELDDSALYLCASSLAPSNEQFFGPGTRLTVL.

The chain has TRBV18 and TRBJ1-5; the D is unclear. CDR3 size: 15 residues. Between the trimmed V and J ends, which lost 4 bases and 2 bases, there was a span of 12 bases. Germline CDR1 KGHSH, CDR2 LQKENI. CDR3 loop: CASSQGRIGNQPQHF. In nucleotides, the CDR3 is TGTGCCAGCTCACAGGGCAGGATTGGCAATCAGCCCCAGCATTTT.

The chain has TRBV15 and TRBJ1-6; 11 bases are a match to TRBD1. The ends lost 0 bases at V and 10 bases at J; junction bases unmatched: 2. Germline assignment: CDR1 LNHNV and CDR2 YYDKDF (reference sequence). This CDR3 has 15 amino acids. CDR3 residues: CATSRDGTGGSPLHF. In DNA form, the CDR3 reads TGTGCCACCAGCAGAGATGGGACAGGGGGATCACCCCTCCACTTT.